The next 4 T cell receptor beta chains were all read from a single sample in a study of T cell changes during pregnancy in multiple sclerosis. Clones were sequenced by immunoSEQ multiplex PCR, and TCRdb holds only the in-frame ones, with some missing. The table includes around 33,000 clones, about 92% detected once. The sample consisted of peripheral blood, taken in the third trimester of pregnancy. Receptor source: a female donor in good health, enrolled as a control in a pregnancy study.

In nucleotides, the CDR3 is TGTGCCAGCAGTGAGACAGGGGGCTGGTATGGCTACACCTTC. Translation: CASSETGGWYGYTF. V gene TRBV6-1 combines with J gene TRBJ1-2; 10 nucleotides line up with TRBD1. The ends lost 3 bases at V and 5 bases at J; junction bases unmatched: 3. The germline V gene has CDR1 MNHNS and CDR2 SASEGT. CDR3 length: 14 residues.

The gene calls are TRBV6-5 and TRBJ1-5, with D tentatively TRBD1 (6 bases). Germline CDR1 is MNHEY and CDR2 is SVGAGI. The CDR3 runs to 13 residues. Trimming removed 6 bases at V and 5 bases at J, with 11 bases between. The CDR3 here is CASSRDTDQPQHF. DNA for the CDR3: TGTGCCAGCAGCCGGGACACCGATCAGCCCCAGCATTTT.

This sequence joins TRBV7-2 and TRBJ2-3; 15 bases align to TRBD2. With V trimmed by 1 base and J by 2 bases, 4 bases remained unmatched. The CDR3 length is 18 residues. Germline values: CDR1 SGHTA, CDR2 FQGNSA. The CDR3 spells CASSLEGLAGGITDTQYF. In DNA form, the CDR3 reads TGTGCCAGCAGCTTAGAGGGACTAGCGGGGGGCATCACAGATACGCAGTATTTT.

The gene calls are TRBV4-2 and TRBJ2-3; 14 nucleotides align to TRBD2. Germline CDR1 reads LGHNA; CDR2 reads YNFKEQ. CDR3 length: 16 residues. The J segment lost 5 bases and the V segment lost 3 bases, leaving 4 bases of the junction unmatched. CDR3 sequence reads: CASSQTSGGARDTQYF. The CDR3 DNA follows: TGTGCCAGCAGCCAGACTAGCGGGGGGGCCAGAGATACGCAGTATTTT.